These 18 T cell receptor beta chains originate from one sample sequenced in a study of cytomegalovirus exposure and HLA in healthy donors. Primers for the PCR totalled 60 Vbeta and 13 Jbeta. TCRdb keeps only in-frame clones here, not all; method: immunoSEQ multiplex PCR. The sample consists of around 160,000 clones, 75% to 90% of them appearing once. The sample taken for sequencing was PBMCs. These receptors originate from a human donor in good health.

This chain connects TRBV29-1 to TRBJ1-1; 7 bases are a match to TRBD1. CDR1 is SQVTM, CDR2 ANQGSEA, per germline. CDR3 size: 13 residues. J was trimmed by 9 bases and V by 1 base; bases with no gene match: 8. The CDR3 region has the DNA TGCAGCGTTGAAGTCGGGACAGTTGAAAAAGCTTTCTTT. Its protein product is CSVEVGTVEKAFF.

With respect to this clone: Sequence at one end of the junction differs from germline and may be a read error. The rearrangement joins TRBV9 to TRBJ2-1; TRBD2 matches at 7 bases. From germline, CDR1 is SGDLS and CDR2 YYNGEE. The CDR3 totals 15 residues. DNA for the CDR3: TGTGCCGGCAGCGTAGGTAGCGGGTCCCACAATGAGCAGTTCTTC. This sequence encodes CAGSVGSGSHNEQFF.

The chain is built from TRBV18 and TRBJ1-6, with TRBD1 matching 7 bases. This CDR3 has 16 amino acids. Germline V gene sequence: CDR1 KGHSH, CDR2 LQKENI. The junction had 13 bases not matched to a gene; V was cut back by 5 bases and J by 9 bases. The CDR3, as DNA: TGTGCCAGCTCAACACTACACCAGGGGGAAGGTTCACCCCTCCACTTT. Translated: CASSTLHQGEGSPLHF.

This chain connects TRBV18 to TRBJ1-2; weak D call: TRBD1 (5 bases). The CDR3 runs 14 residues. The ends were cut back, 4 bases at V and 3 bases at J, with 12 bases in the middle. The germline gives CDR1 KGHSH, CDR2 LQKENI. The CDR3 DNA follows: TGTGCCAGCTCACAAGTACAGGACGACTATGGCTACACCTTC. Protein: CASSQVQDDYGYTF. The full variable domain, its missing parts supplied by reference TRBV18 and TRBJ1-2, is NAGVMQNPRHLVRRRGQEARLRCSPMKGHSHVYWYRQLPEEGLKFMVYLQKENIIDESGMPKERFSAEFPKEGPSILRIQQVVRGDSAAYFCASSQVQDDYGYTFGSGTRLTVV.

The V and J genes are TRBV6-1 and TRBJ1-2, with D perhaps TRBD1 (6 bases). V was shortened by 8 bases and J by 5 bases, with 12 bases between the two germline ends. The CDR3 has 12 residues. The V gene's germline CDR1 is MNHNS and CDR2 SASEGT. For the CDR3, the DNA is TGTGCCAGCCAAAGAACAGGGTATGGCTACACCTTC. It encodes CASQRTGYGYTF.

CDR3 amino acids: CASSRDNYSGYTF. The CDR3 coding sequence is TGTGCCAGCAGTCGGGACAACTACTCCGGCTACACCTTC. The V and J genes are TRBV2 and TRBJ1-2; a weak D match, TRBD1 (6 bases). V gave up 5 bases and J gave up 8 bases, with 15 bases separating them. CDR3 length: 13 amino acids. Per germline, CDR1 SNHLY and CDR2 FYNNEI.

This clone was observed a few times. The chain combines TRBV10-2 with TRBJ2-3; 9 bases match TRBD1. Trimming removed 9 bases from V and 6 bases from J; junction bases left unmatched: 10. From germline, CDR1 is WSHSY and CDR2 SAAADI. This CDR3 is built from 14 residues. The CDR3 sequence is CASLETGGGDTQYF. In DNA form, the CDR3 reads TGCGCCAGTCTGGAAACAGGGGGCGGCGATACGCAGTATTTT.

This chain joins TRBV7-2 and TRBJ2-5; 7 bases match TRBD2. CDR1 and CDR2 (germline): SGHTA, FQGNSA. The CDR3 is 16 amino acids. Losses at the gene ends were 5 bases for V and 5 bases for J; bases not matched to a gene: 14. The CDR3 region has the DNA TGTGCCAGCAGCCCCGGGAGCGGCGGGGGAGTGGAGACCCAGTACTTC. As protein: CASSPGSGGGVETQYF.

This clone appeared once. This sequence joins TRBV11-3 and TRBJ2-3; 9 bases fit TRBD1. The CDR3 consists of 15 residues. Germline loops: CDR1 SGHNT, CDR2 YENEEA. J was trimmed by 3 bases and V by 5 bases; bases with no gene match: 6. The CDR3 DNA reads TGTGCCAGCAGCCCGGGACAGGGTGGGACAGATACGCAGTATTTT. Amino acid sequence: CASSPGQGGTDTQYF.

This chain links TRBV5-4 with TRBJ2-7; TRBD2 matches at 11 bases. The germline gives CDR1 SGHNT, CDR2 YYREEE (reference sequence). The length of the CDR3 is 15 residues. V was clipped by 0 bases and J by 1 base; unmatched bases: 0. The CDR3, as DNA: TGTGCCAGCAGCTTGGGACTAGCGGGATCCTACGAGCAGTACTTC. Its protein product is CASSLGLAGSYEQYF.

Only a few counts were recorded for this clone. The chain couples TRBV11-3 to TRBJ1-1; D not certain. The V gene's germline CDR1 is SGHNT and CDR2 YENEEA. The CDR3 loop spans 11 amino acids. V lost 3 bases and J lost 7, with 6 bases in between. CDR3 loop: CASSLRSEAFF. The CDR3 DNA is TGTGCCAGCAGCTTGAGAAGTGAAGCTTTCTTT.

J is TRBJ2-1 and V is TRBV19; 9 bases align to TRBD1. J gave up 7 bases and V 6 bases, and 10 bases lay outside the gene matches. The germline V gene encodes CDR1 LNHDA and CDR2 SQIVND (reference sequence). The CDR3 runs to 15 residues. CDR3 sequence (DNA): TGTGCCAGTAGGAGGAGGACAGGGGTGGGGAATGAGCAGTTCTTC. Residues: CASRRRTGVGNEQFF.

The chain recombines TRBV19 with TRBJ1-1, with D unclear. V was cut by 4 bases and J by 1 base, with 7 bases left in between. Germline CDR1 reads LNHDA; CDR2 reads SQIVND (reference sequence). The CDR3 has 13 amino acids. CDR3 sequence (DNA): TGTGCCAGTAGTAGGGCTGCGAACACTGAAGCTTTCTTT. Its translation is CASSRAANTEAFF. Filled out from reference TRBV19 and TRBJ1-1, the complete variable domain reads DGGITQSPKYLFRKEGQNVTLSCEQNLNHDAMYWYRQDPGQGLRLIYYSQIVNDFQKGDIAEGYSVSREKKESFPLTVTSAQKNPTAFYLCASSRAANTEAFFGQGTRLTVV.

The chain is built from TRBV9 and TRBJ2-3, with TRBD1 identical over 10 bases. The trim removed 2 bases at V and 6 bases at J, leaving 6 bases unmatched. In germline, CDR1 is SGDLS, CDR2 YYNGEE. CDR3 length equals 15 residues. CDR3 nucleotide sequence: TGTGCCAGCAGCGTGGCCGGGACAGGGGTGGATACGCAGTATTTT. This codes for CASSVAGTGVDTQYF.

The chain recombines TRBV10-3 with TRBJ1-1, with D possibly being TRBD1 (6 bases). Germline assignment: CDR1 ENHRY and CDR2 SYGVKD. This CDR3 is built from 14 residues. Trimming stripped 5 bases from V and 3 bases from J, with 13 bases between. The CDR3 reads CAISQTGRDTEAFF. The CDR3 nucleotides are TGTGCCATCAGTCAGACAGGACGGGACACTGAAGCTTTCTTT.

The rearrangement joins TRBV5-6 to TRBJ1-2; 7 bases are shared with TRBD1. The CDR3 is 13 amino acids. Per the germline V gene, CDR1 is SGHDT and CDR2 is YYEEEE. V shed 1 base and J 7 bases; nucleotides not matched to a gene: 4. Written as DNA, the CDR3 is TGTGCCAGCAGCTTGAGACAGGGAGGTGGCTACACCTTC. This gives the protein CASSLRQGGGYTF.

The genes are TRBV7-2 and TRBJ2-1; 11 bases fit TRBD2. CDR3 length: 14 residues. After removal of 5 bases from V and 9 bases from J, the junction contained 6 bases not matched to a gene. Germline V gene data show CDR1 as SGHTA and CDR2 as FQGNSA. The CDR3 DNA is TGTGCCAGCAGCCCCTCTAGCGGGGGGCTTGAGCAGTTCTTC. Its translation: CASSPSSGGLEQFF.

J is TRBJ2-1 and V is TRBV5-1; 10 positions agree with TRBD2. V trimming: 5 bases; J trimming: 6 bases; junction bases outside the gene matches: 8. This CDR3 is built from 15 residues. Per germline, CDR1 SGHRS and CDR2 YFSETQ. The CDR3 here is CASRRAGGRGNEQFF. CDR3 nucleotide sequence: TGCGCCAGCAGAAGAGCGGGGGGGCGAGGCAATGAGCAGTTCTTC. Based on the CDR3 plus reference TRBV5-1 and TRBJ2-1, the full variable domain is KAGVTQTPRYLIKTRGQQVTLSCSPISGHRSVSWYQQTPGQGLQFLFEYFSETQRNKGNFPGRFSGRQFSNSRSEMNVSTLELGDSALYLCASRRAGGRGNEQFFGPGTRLTVL.